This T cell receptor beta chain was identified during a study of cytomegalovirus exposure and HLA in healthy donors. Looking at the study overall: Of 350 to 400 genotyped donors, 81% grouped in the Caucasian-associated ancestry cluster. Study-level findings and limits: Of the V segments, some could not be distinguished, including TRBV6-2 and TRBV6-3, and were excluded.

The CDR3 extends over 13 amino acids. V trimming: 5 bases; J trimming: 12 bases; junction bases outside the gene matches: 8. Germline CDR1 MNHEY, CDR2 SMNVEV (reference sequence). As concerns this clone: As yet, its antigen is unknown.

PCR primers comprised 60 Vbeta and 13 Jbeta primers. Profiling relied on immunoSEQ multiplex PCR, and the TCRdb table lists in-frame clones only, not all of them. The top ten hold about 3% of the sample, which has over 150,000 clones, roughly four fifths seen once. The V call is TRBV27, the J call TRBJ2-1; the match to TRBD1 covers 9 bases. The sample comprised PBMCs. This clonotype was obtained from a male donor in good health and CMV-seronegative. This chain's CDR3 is CASSTATGGVQFF. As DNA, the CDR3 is TGTGCCAGCAGTACAGCGACAGGGGGTGTGCAGTTCTTC.